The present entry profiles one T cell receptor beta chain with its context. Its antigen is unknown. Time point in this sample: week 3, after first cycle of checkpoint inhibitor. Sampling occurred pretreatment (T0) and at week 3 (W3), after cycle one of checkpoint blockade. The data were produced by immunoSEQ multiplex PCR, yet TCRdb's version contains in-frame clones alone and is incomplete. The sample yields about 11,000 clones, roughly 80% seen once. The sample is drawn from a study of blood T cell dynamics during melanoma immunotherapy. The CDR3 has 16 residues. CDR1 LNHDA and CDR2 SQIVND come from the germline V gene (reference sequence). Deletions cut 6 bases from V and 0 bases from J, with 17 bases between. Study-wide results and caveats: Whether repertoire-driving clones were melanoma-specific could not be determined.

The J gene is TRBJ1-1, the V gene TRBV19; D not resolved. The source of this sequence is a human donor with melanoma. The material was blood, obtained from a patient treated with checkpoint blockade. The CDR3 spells CASSQPRRYMNTEAFF. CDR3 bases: TGTGCCAGTAGCCAGCCTAGGAGATACATGAACACTGAAGCTTTCTTT.